Below are 22 T cell receptor beta chains sequenced from a single sample in a study of identifying expanded T cells in peripheral blood. The method was immunoSEQ multiplex PCR; TCRdb's version includes in-frame clones alone and lacks a portion of them. Of around 90,000 clones in the sample, approximately 88% were seen once. Sequenced material: blood. These receptor sequences come from a person aged 18 to 70 in good health.

J is TRBJ2-7 and V is TRBV4-1; no firm D call. The V and J ends lost 0 bases and 0 bases respectively, with 9 bases between them. The CDR3 is 15 residues long. The germline V gene encodes CDR1 MGHRA and CDR2 YSYEKL. The CDR3 is CASSQELAVSYEQYF. CDR3 DNA sequence: TGCGCCAGCAGCCAAGAACTTGCCGTCTCCTACGAGCAGTACTTC.

This chain joins TRBV4-1 and TRBJ1-2; 8 positions agree with TRBD1. CDR1 and CDR2 (germline): MGHRA, YSYEKL. The V gene end was trimmed by 1 base and the J gene end by 3 bases; junction bases not matched to a gene: 4. This CDR3 comprises 15 residues. The CDR3 sequence: CASSQGGQGDYGYTF. The CDR3, as DNA: TGCGCCAGCAGCCAAGGCGGACAGGGCGACTATGGCTACACCTTC.

V and J are TRBV5-4 and TRBJ2-3; possibly TRBD2 for D (6 bases). V was clipped by 0 bases and J by 5 bases, with 13 bases between them. The V gene's germline CDR1 is SGHNT and CDR2 YYREEE (reference sequence). This CDR3 contains 15 residues. DNA for the CDR3: TGTGCCAGCAGCTTGGCCAGTCGGGGGATAGATACGCAGTATTTT. It specifies CASSLASRGIDTQYF.

The chain links TRBV11-3 to TRBJ2-2; 10 bases are shared with TRBD1. CDR1 and CDR2 (germline): SGHNT, YENEEA. The V segment lost 3 bases and the J segment 5 bases; nucleotides outside the gene matches: 3. CDR3 length: 15 residues. The CDR3 loop is CASSLGTGETGELFF. For the CDR3, the DNA is TGTGCCAGCAGCTTGGGGACAGGGGAGACCGGGGAGCTGTTTTTT.

The chain has TRBV4-1 and TRBJ2-7, with 7 bases fitting TRBD1. CDR1 and CDR2 (germline): MGHRA, YSYEKL. The V gene end was trimmed by 0 bases and the J gene end by 6 bases; junction bases not matched to a gene: 8. The CDR3 extends over 15 amino acids. CDR3 DNA sequence: TGCGCCAGCAGCCAAGATTTGACAGGGTCTGGCGAGCAGTACTTC. It yields the protein CASSQDLTGSGEQYF.

This clone was seen only a few times. CDR3 in amino acids: CASSAGSGDYEQYF. Here the CDR3 DNA reads TGTGCCAGCAGTGCGGGATCCGGAGACTACGAGCAGTACTTC. The genes are TRBV6-5 and TRBJ2-7; TRBD2 might be the D (6 bases). V lost 5 bases and J lost 3, with 14 bases in between. Germline V CDR1 and CDR2: MNHEY, SVGAGI. The CDR3 is 14 residues long.

A note on this clone: At one boundary the junction diverges from the germline segment, which might be a read error. Other DNA sequences from this sample encode an identical CDR3 as well. The chain carries TRBV10-1 and TRBJ1-4; no firm D call. The CDR3 loop spans 13 amino acids. Germline CDR1 reads WNHNN; CDR2 reads SYGVQD (reference sequence). The CDR3 DNA reads TGCGCCAGCAGTGATACAACTAATGAAAAATTGTTTTTT. As protein: CASSDTTNEKLFF.

This clone appeared a single time. The chain combines TRBV19 with TRBJ2-7; 11 bases are shared with TRBD1. The CDR3 consists of 13 residues. The germline V gene has CDR1 LNHDA and CDR2 SQIVND (reference sequence). The trim removed 5 bases at V and 3 bases at J, leaving 0 bases unmatched. CDR3 residues: CASSGTGGYEQYF. In DNA form, the CDR3 reads TGTGCCAGTAGTGGGACAGGGGGCTACGAGCAGTACTTC.

The chain employs TRBV5-1 and TRBJ2-5; 9 bases agree with TRBD1. There are 14 residues in the CDR3. CDR1 and CDR2 from the germline V gene are SGHRS and YFSETQ. V gave up 3 bases and J gave up 4 bases; unmatched junction bases: 4. CDR3 bases: TGCGCCAGCAGCTCGGCGACAGGGGGAGAGACCCAGTACTTC. The encoded protein is CASSSATGGETQYF.

The rearrangement uses TRBV29-1 and TRBJ2-7; 9 bases are shared with TRBD2. Germline V CDR1 and CDR2: SQVTM, ANQGSEA. J gave up 9 bases and V 0 bases, and 12 bases lay outside the gene matches. CDR3 length: 15 amino acids. This CDR3 is CSVEDLETSGGRQYF. CDR3 DNA: TGCAGCGTTGAAGATCTAGAGACTAGCGGAGGTAGGCAGTACTTC.

J is TRBJ2-7 and V is TRBV30; D gene unclear. The length of the CDR3 is 11 residues. Germline V lookup: CDR1 GTSNPN, CDR2 SVGIG (reference sequence). V was trimmed by 0 bases and J by 7 bases, leaving 7 bases between them. CDR3 DNA sequence: TGTGCCTGGAGTGTACGGCAGGAGCAGTACTTC. It yields the protein CAWSVRQEQYF.

This clone was picked up one time. The V and J genes are TRBV6-5 and TRBJ1-1, with 8 bases matching TRBD1. This CDR3 is built from 13 residues. Germline CDR1 MNHEY, CDR2 SVGAGI. The junction had 3 bases not matched to a gene; V was cut back by 5 bases and J by 4 bases. The CDR3 protein is CASSIDRGTEAFF. The CDR3 coding sequence is TGTGCCAGCAGTATCGACAGGGGCACTGAAGCTTTCTTT.

The chain has TRBV5-1 and TRBJ2-2, with TRBD1 matching over 8 bases. The CDR3 has 13 amino acids. V lost 3 bases, J lost 6 bases, and 1 base stayed unmatched. Germline loops: CDR1 SGHRS, CDR2 YFSETQ. CDR3 bases: TGCGCCAGCAGCTGGACAGGGTCCGGGGAGCTGTTTTTT. Residues: CASSWTGSGELFF.

The chain joins TRBV7-9 to TRBJ1-4; D remains ambiguous. The germline gives CDR1 SEHNR, CDR2 FQNEAQ (reference sequence). The CDR3 is 16 amino acids. V was pared by 4 bases and J by 0 bases, with 12 bases between. CDR3 in amino acids: CASSSDEGSTNEKLFF. In nucleotides, the CDR3 is TGTGCCAGCAGCTCGGACGAGGGCTCAACTAATGAAAAACTGTTTTTT.

The chain couples TRBV2 to TRBJ2-5; maybe TRBD1 (6 bases). There are 14 residues in the CDR3. Germline assignment: CDR1 SNHLY and CDR2 FYNNEI. V was trimmed by 3 bases and J by 3 bases, leaving 11 bases between them. CDR3 loop: CASSEVTGKETQYF. CDR3 DNA sequence: TGTGCCAGCAGTGAGGTTACAGGGAAAGAGACCCAGTACTTC. The entire variable domain, with the rest obtained from reference TRBV2 and TRBJ2-5, is as follows: EPEVTQTPSHQVTQMGQEVILRCVPISNHLYFYWYRQILGQKVEFLVSFYNNEISEKSEIFDDQFSVERPDGSNFTLKIRSTKLEDSAMYFCASSEVTGKETQYFGPGTRLLVL.

V and J are TRBV6-1 and TRBJ2-3; 8 bases map to TRBD2. CDR3 length: 14 amino acids. From germline, CDR1 is MNHNS and CDR2 SASEGT. V shed 8 bases and J 3 bases; nucleotides not matched to a gene: 7. CDR3 protein: CASERTSFTDTQYF. DNA of the CDR3: TGTGCCAGCGAGCGGACTAGCTTTACAGATACGCAGTATTTT.

V usage is TRBV10-2 and J usage is TRBJ2-1; weak D call: TRBD2 (6 bases). This CDR3 has 17 residues. Trimming removed 2 bases at V and 0 bases at J, with 14 bases between. The germline CDR1 and CDR2 sequences are WSHSY and SAAADI. This chain's CDR3 is CASSERVLASSYNEQFF. The CDR3 nucleotides are TGCGCCAGCAGTGAGAGGGTACTAGCAAGCTCCTACAATGAGCAGTTCTTC.

The chain recombines TRBV28 with TRBJ2-7; D is perhaps TRBD1 (7 bases). This CDR3 is built from 13 residues. The germline V gene encodes CDR1 MDHEN and CDR2 SYDVKM. Trimming stripped 3 bases from V and 4 bases from J, with 10 bases between. The CDR3 DNA reads TGTGCCAGCAGTTTTGCAGGGGGGTACGAGCAGTACTTC. Its protein product is CASSFAGGYEQYF.

The chain recombines TRBV5-4 with TRBJ2-1; TRBD2 agrees at 7 bases. This CDR3 is built from 15 residues. In germline, CDR1 is SGHNT, CDR2 YYREEE (reference sequence). V shed 1 base and J 5 bases; nucleotides not matched to a gene: 6. CDR3 loop: CASSLQLAVNNEQFF. CDR3 DNA sequence: TGTGCCAGCAGCTTGCAGCTAGCGGTCAACAATGAGCAGTTCTTC.

This clone came up a few times. The chain couples TRBV7-3 to TRBJ1-2; weak D call: TRBD1 (5 bases). V shed 6 bases and J shed 0 bases, with 11 bases lying between them. Germline V lookup: CDR1 SGHTA, CDR2 FQGTGA. The CDR3 has 14 amino acids. The CDR3 DNA is TGTGCCAGCAGTTTGGGACCGACTAACTATGGCTACACCTTC. Amino acids: CASSLGPTNYGYTF.

The rearrangement joins TRBV9 to TRBJ2-3; TRBD2 might be the D (6 bases). This CDR3 is built from 16 residues. Germline assignment: CDR1 SGDLS and CDR2 YYNGEE. V lost 0 bases, J lost 3 bases, and 14 bases lay in between. As DNA, the CDR3 is TGTGCCAGCAGCGTAGTTGGTAATAGCGGAACAGATACGCAGTATTTT. It encodes CASSVVGNSGTDTQYF. Combining the CDR3 with reference TRBV9 and TRBJ2-3 gives the whole variable domain DSGVTQTPKHLITATGQRVTLRCSPRSGDLSVYWYQQSLDQGLQFLIQYYNGEERAKGNILERFSAQQFPDLHSELNLSSLELGDSALYFCASSVVGNSGTDTQYFGPGTRLTVL.

The sample holds one count of this clone. The V gene is TRBV7-9, the J gene TRBJ1-2; possible D gene TRBD1, 5 bases. Germline V gene lookup returns CDR1 SEHNR and CDR2 FQNEAQ (reference sequence). Between the trimmed V and J ends, which lost 2 bases and 3 bases, there was a span of 10 bases. The CDR3 extends over 14 amino acids. CDR3 in DNA: TGTGCCAGCAGCTTAAATCTCAGGGACTATGGCTACACCTTC. Encoded protein: CASSLNLRDYGYTF. Based on the CDR3 plus reference TRBV7-9 and TRBJ1-2, the full variable domain is DTGVSQNPRHKITKRGQNVTFRCDPISEHNRLYWYRQTLGQGPEFLTYFQNEAQLEKSRLLSDRFSAERPKGSFSTLEIQRTEQGDSAMYLCASSLNLRDYGYTFGSGTRLTVV.